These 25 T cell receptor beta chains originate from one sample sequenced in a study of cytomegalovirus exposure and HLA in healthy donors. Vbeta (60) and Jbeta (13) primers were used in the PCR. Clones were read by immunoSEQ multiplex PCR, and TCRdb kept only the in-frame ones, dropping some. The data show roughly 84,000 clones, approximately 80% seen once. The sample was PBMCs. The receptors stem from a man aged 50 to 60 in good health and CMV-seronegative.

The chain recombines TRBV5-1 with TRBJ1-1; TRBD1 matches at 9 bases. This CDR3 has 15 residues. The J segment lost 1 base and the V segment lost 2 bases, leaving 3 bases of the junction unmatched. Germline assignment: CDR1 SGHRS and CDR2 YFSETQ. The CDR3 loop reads CASSLGQGKNTEAFF. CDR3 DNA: TGCGCCAGCAGCTTAGGACAGGGGAAGAACACTGAAGCTTTCTTT.

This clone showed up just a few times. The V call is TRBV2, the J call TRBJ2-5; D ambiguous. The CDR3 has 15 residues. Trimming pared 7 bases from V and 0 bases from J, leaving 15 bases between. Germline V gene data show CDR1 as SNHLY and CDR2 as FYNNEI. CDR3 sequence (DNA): TGTGCCAGCACCCAAGTCAGGTCGTACCAAGAGACCCAGTACTTC. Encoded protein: CASTQVRSYQETQYF.

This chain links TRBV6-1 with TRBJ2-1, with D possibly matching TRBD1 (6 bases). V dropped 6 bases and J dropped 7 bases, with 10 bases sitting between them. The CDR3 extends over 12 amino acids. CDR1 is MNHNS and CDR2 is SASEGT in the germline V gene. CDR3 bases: TGTGCCAGCAGCGCCACAGGGAATGAGCAGTTCTTC. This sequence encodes CASSATGNEQFF.

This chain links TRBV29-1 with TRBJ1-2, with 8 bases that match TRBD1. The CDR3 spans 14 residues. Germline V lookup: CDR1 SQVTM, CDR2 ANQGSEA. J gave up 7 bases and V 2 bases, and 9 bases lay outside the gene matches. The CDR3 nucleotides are TGCAGCGTTGAATCTTCGACAGGGGATAGTGGCTACACCTTC. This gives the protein CSVESSTGDSGYTF.

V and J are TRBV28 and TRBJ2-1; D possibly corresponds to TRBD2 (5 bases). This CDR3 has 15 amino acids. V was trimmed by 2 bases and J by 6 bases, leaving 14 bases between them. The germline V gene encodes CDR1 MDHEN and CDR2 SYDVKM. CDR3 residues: CASSLRRNNLNEQFF. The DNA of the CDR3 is TGTGCCAGCAGTTTACGGAGGAATAACCTCAATGAGCAGTTCTTC. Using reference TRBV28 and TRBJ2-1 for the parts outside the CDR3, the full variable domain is DVKVTQSSRYLVKRTGEKVFLECVQDMDHENMFWYRQDPGLGLRLIYFSYDVKMKEKGDIPEGYSVSREKKERFSLILESASTNQTSMYLCASSLRRNNLNEQFFGPGTRLTVL.

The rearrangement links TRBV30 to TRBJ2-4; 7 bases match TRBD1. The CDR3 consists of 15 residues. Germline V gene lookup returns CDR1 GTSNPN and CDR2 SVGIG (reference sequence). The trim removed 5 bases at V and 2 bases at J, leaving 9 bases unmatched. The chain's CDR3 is CAWGRDSSPKNIQYF. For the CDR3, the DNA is TGTGCCTGGGGAAGGGACAGTTCGCCCAAAAACATTCAGTACTTC.

The CDR3 DNA reads TGTGCCAGCTCACCACCAGGGGGTAATATGAACAATGAGCAGTTCTTC. Translation: CASSPPGGNMNNEQFF. This rearrangement joins TRBV18 to TRBJ2-1, with D possibly TRBD1 on 6 matching bases. The CDR3 is 16 amino acids. CDR1 and CDR2 (germline): KGHSH, LQKENI. V lost 0 bases to trimming and J lost 5 bases, with 14 bases between them. The full variable domain, in which reference TRBV18 and TRBJ2-1 provide the parts outside the CDR3, is NAGVMQNPRHLVRRRGQEARLRCSPMKGHSHVYWYRQLPEEGLKFMVYLQKENIIDESGMPKERFSAEFPKEGPSILRIQQVVRGDSAAYFCASSPPGGNMNNEQFFGPGTRLTVL.

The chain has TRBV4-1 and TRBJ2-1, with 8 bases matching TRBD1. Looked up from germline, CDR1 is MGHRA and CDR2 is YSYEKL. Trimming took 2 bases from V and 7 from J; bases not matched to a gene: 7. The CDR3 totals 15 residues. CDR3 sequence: CASSQLGQGGNEQFF. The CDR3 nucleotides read TGCGCCAGCAGCCAACTCGGACAGGGCGGGAATGAGCAGTTCTTC.

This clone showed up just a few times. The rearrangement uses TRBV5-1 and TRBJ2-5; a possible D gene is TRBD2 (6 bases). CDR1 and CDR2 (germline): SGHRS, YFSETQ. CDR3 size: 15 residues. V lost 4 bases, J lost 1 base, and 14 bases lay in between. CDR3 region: CASSTAGGAQETQYF. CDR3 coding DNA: TGCGCCAGCAGCACCGCCGGGGGAGCCCAAGAGACCCAGTACTTC.

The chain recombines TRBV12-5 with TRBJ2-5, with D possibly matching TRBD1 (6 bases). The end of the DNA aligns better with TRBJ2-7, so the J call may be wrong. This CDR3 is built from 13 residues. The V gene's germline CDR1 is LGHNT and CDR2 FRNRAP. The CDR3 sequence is CASAPLTGAEQYF. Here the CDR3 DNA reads TGTGCTAGTGCTCCCCTGACAGGAGCCGAGCAGTACTTC.

This CDR3 is CASSSLGEGALNYGYTF. In nucleotides, the CDR3 is TGTGCCAGCAGCTCCCTGGGGGAGGGCGCCCTTAACTATGGCTACACCTTC. The genes are TRBV11-3 and TRBJ1-2; a possible D gene is TRBD1 (5 bases). This CDR3 is 17 amino acids long. V lost 4 bases and J lost 1, with 19 bases in between. The germline gives CDR1 SGHNT, CDR2 YENEEA.

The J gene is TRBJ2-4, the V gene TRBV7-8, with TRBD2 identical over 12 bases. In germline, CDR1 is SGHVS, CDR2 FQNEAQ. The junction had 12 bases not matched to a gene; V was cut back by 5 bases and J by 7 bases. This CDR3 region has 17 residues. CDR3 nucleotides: TGTGCCAGCAGCAGCCTCAGGACGACTAGCGGGGGTAACATTCAGTACTTC. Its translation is CASSSLRTTSGGNIQYF.

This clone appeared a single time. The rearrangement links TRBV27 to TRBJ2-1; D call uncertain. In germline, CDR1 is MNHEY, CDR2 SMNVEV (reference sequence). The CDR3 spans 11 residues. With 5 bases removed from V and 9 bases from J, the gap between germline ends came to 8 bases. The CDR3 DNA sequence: TGTGCCAGCAGTACAGTTAGTGAGCAGTTCTTC. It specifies CASSTVSEQFF.

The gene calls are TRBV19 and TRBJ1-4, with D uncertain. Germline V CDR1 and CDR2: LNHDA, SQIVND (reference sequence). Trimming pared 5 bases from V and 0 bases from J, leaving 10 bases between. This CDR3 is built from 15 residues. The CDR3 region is CASSSQSATNEKLFF. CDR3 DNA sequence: TGTGCCAGTAGTTCACAGAGTGCAACTAATGAAAAACTGTTTTTT.

The CDR3, as DNA: TGTGCCAGCAGCTCCGTAGGGGGGGGGTTGAACACTGAAGCTTTCTTT. Its protein is CASSSVGGGLNTEAFF. This chain uses TRBV5-4 with TRBJ1-1, with a weak D call TRBD1 (6 bases). CDR1 and CDR2 from the germline V gene are SGHNT and YYREEE (reference sequence). The CDR3 consists of 16 residues. The germline V and J ends were trimmed by 3 bases and 0 bases, with 15 bases remaining between them.

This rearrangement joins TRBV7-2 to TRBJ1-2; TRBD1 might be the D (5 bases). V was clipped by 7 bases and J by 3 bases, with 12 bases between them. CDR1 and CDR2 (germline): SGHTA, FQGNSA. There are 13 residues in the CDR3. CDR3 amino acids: CASTQGSYYGYTF. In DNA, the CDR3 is TGTGCCAGCACCCAGGGTTCTTACTATGGCTACACCTTC.

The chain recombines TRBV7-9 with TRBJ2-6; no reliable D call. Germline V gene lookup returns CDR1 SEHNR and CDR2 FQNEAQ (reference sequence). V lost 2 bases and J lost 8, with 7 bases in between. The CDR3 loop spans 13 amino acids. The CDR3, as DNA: TGTGCCAGCAGCTTATTAGAGACCAACGTCCTGACTTTC. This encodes CASSLLETNVLTF.

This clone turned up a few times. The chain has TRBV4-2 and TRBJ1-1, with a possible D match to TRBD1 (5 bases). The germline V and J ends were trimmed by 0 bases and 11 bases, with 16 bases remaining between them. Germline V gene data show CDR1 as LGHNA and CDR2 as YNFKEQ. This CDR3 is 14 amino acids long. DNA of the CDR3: TGTGCCAGCAGCCAAGATCCACTACCCAGACAGGCTTTCTTT. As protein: CASSQDPLPRQAFF.

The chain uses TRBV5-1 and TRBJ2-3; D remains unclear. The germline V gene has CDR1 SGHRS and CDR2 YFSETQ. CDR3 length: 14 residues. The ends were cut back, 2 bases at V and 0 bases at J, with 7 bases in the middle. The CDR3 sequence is CASSFTGSTDTQYF. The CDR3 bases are TGCGCCAGCAGCTTTACGGGTAGCACAGATACGCAGTATTTT.

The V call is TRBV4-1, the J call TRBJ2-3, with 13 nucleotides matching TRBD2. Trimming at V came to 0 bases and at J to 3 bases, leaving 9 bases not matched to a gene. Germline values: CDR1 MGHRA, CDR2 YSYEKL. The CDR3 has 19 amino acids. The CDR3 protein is CASSQDLLLAGGLTDTQYF. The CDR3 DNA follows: TGCGCCAGCAGCCAAGATTTATTACTAGCGGGGGGGCTGACAGATACGCAGTATTTT.

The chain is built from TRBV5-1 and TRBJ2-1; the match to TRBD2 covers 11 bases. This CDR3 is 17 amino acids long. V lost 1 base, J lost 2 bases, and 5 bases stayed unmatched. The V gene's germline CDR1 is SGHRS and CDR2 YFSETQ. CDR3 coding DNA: TGCGCCAGCAGCTTGACTAGCGGGGGCCTCACCTACAATGAGCAGTTCTTC. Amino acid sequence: CASSLTSGGLTYNEQFF.

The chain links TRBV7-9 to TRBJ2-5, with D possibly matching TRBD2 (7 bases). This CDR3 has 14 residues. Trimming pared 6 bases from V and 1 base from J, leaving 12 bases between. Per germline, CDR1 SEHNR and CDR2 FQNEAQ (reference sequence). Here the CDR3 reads CASSIGGLQETQYF. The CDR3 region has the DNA TGTGCCAGCAGTATCGGGGGGCTCCAAGAGACCCAGTACTTC.

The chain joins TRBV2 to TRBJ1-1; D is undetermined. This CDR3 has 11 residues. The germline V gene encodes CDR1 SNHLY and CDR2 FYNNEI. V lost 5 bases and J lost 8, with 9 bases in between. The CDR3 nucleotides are TGTGCCAGCAGTCAGAGGGTCGAAGCTTTCTTT. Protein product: CASSQRVEAFF.

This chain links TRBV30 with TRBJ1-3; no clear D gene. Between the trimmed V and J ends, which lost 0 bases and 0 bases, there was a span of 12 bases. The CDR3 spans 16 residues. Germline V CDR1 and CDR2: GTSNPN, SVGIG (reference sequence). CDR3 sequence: CAWSVQGSSSGNTIYF. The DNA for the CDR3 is TGTGCCTGGAGTGTACAAGGGAGTTCCTCTGGAAACACCATATATTTT.

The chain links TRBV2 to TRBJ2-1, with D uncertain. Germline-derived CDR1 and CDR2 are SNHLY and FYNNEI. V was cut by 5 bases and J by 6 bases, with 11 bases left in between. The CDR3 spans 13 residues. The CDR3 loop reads CASSYLRGNEQFF. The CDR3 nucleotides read TGTGCCAGCAGTTATTTACGAGGCAATGAGCAGTTCTTC.